Listed below are T cell receptor beta chains from one sample, sequenced in a study of T cell changes during pregnancy in multiple sclerosis. TCRdb keeps only in-frame clones here, not all; method: immunoSEQ multiplex PCR. The table shows 65,000 to 75,000 clones, with roughly 92% occurring only once. The sample in question was peripheral blood, obtained after pregnancy. These receptors were taken from a female donor in good health, enrolled as a control in a pregnancy study. Both conserved end residues are part of each CDR3. A D gene is named only where the DNA matches it firmly. Not every row has a clone size; where given, it reads once, few, many or a size class.

J gene | D gene | V gene | clone size | CDR3 protein | CDR3 DNA
TRBJ1-4 | TRBD1 | TRBV19 | . | CASSVLGQPNEKLFF | TGTGCCAGTAGTGTATTGGGACAGCCTAATGAAAAACTGTTTTTT
TRBJ2-3 | . | TRBV7-9 | . | CASSFSGSTDTQYF | TGTGCCAGCAGCTTCTCGGGTAGCACAGATACGCAGTATTTT
TRBJ2-2 | TRBD2 | TRBV10-3 | . | CAISEPLTSGGPNTGELFF | TGTGCCATCAGTGAGCCACTGACTAGCGGGGGCCCGAACACCGGGGAGCTGTTTTTT
TRBJ1-1 | . | TRBV15 | once | CATSRAPAGSEAFF | TGTGCCACCAGCAGAGCCCCGGCAGGCTCTGAAGCTTTCTTT
TRBJ2-1 | . | TRBV7-2 | . | CASSSSVAQGNEQFF | TGTGCCAGCAGCTCGTCCGTAGCGCAGGGGAATGAGCAGTTCTTC
TRBJ1-3 | . | TRBV18 | . | CASSPPGQSNSGNTIYF | TGTGCCAGCTCACCACCGGGACAATCAAACTCTGGAAACACCATATATTTT
TRBJ1-1 | . | TRBV25-1 | . | CASRSDGGYTEAFF | TGTGCCAGCAGGTCTGACGGGGGGTACACTGAAGCTTTCTTT
TRBJ2-3 | . | TRBV6-4 | once | CASSDGGPTDTQYF | TGTGCCAGCAGTGACGGCGGGCCCACAGATACGCAGTATTTT
TRBJ2-2 | . | TRBV6-1 | . | CASSPTVNTGELFF | TGTGCCAGCAGTCCTACAGTGAACACCGGGGAGCTGTTTTTT
TRBJ2-7 | TRBD1 | TRBV5-6 | . | CASSLAPGTGISYEQYF | TGTGCCAGCAGCTTAGCTCCGGGGACAGGAATCTCCTACGAGCAGTACTTC
TRBJ1-6 | TRBD1 | TRBV28 | . | CASSPLGTGVYNSPLHF | TGTGCCAGCAGTCCCCTCGGGACAGGGGTGTATAATTCACCCCTCCACTTT
TRBJ2-3 | . | TRBV19 | . | CASSILAASTDTQYF | TGTGCCAGTAGTATCTTGGCGGCTAGCACAGATACGCAGTATTTT
TRBJ2-7 | TRBD1 | TRBV11-2 | . | CASSPGQRYEQYF | TGTGCCAGCAGCCCGGGACAGCGCTACGAGCAGTACTTC
TRBJ2-3 | TRBD1 | TRBV30 | . | CAWAWTGGEDTQYF | TGTGCCTGGGCCTGGACAGGTGGGGAAGATACGCAGTATTTT
TRBJ1-2 | TRBD1 | TRBV6-6 | . | CASSPGTGWTF | TGTGCCAGCAGTCCTGGGACAGGTTGGACCTTC
TRBJ2-7 | . | TRBV19 | once | CASSITFSVSYEQYF | TGTGCCAGTAGTATAACGTTTTCGGTTTCCTACGAGCAGTACTTC
TRBJ2-3 | TRBD2 | TRBV6-1 | . | CASRKRERTDTQYF | TGTGCCAGCAGGAAGCGGGAGAGAACAGATACGCAGTATTTT
TRBJ1-5 | TRBD1 | TRBV19 | . | CASSKRGPFNQPQHF | TGTGCCAGTAGTAAAAGGGGGCCTTTCAATCAGCCCCAGCATTTT
TRBJ2-5 | . | TRBV7-2 | . | CASSLGRLWQETQYF | TGTGCCAGCAGCCTAGGGAGGCTCTGGCAAGAGACCCAGTACTTC
TRBJ2-1 | . | TRBV9 | . | CASSGDFEQFF | TGTGCCAGCAGCGGGGACTTCGAGCAGTTCTTC
TRBJ1-1 | . | TRBV2 | . | CASSRTGTHEAFF | TGTGCCAGCAGCCGTACAGGGACCCATGAAGCTTTCTTT
TRBJ2-2 | TRBD1 | TRBV27 | . | CASSLGWTGGVGELFF | TGTGCCAGCAGTTTAGGGTGGACAGGGGGCGTGGGGGAGCTGTTTTTT
TRBJ1-5 | TRBD1 | TRBV7-8 | . | CASTPGTGGNQPQHF | TGTGCCAGCACCCCCGGGACAGGGGGCAATCAGCCCCAGCATTTT
TRBJ1-2 | . | TRBV6-1 | . | CASSRPAGGGGYTF | TGTGCCAGCAGCCGGCCGGCGGGAGGAGGTGGCTACACCTTC
TRBJ2-1 | TRBD2 | TRBV7-2 | . | CASRSDSGSSYNEQFF | TGTGCCAGCAGAAGTGATAGCGGGAGCTCCTACAATGAGCAGTTCTTC
TRBJ1-1 | TRBD1 | TRBV9 | once | CASSGAYPRGKSTEAFF | TGTGCCAGCAGCGGCGCCTACCCCAGGGGGAAGAGCACTGAAGCTTTCTTT
TRBJ2-1 | TRBD2 | TRBV19 | . | CASSRGGESNEQFF | TGTGCCAGTAGCCGCGGGGGGGAATCGAATGAGCAGTTCTTC
TRBJ1-5 | TRBD1 | TRBV27 | . | CASARTGTNSNQPQHF | TGTGCCAGCGCCAGGACAGGGACTAATAGCAATCAGCCCCAGCATTTT
TRBJ2-3 | . | TRBV7-9 | once | CASTAGTDTQYF | TGTGCCAGCACTGCGGGGACAGATACGCAGTATTTT
TRBJ2-5 | . | TRBV7-9 | . | CASSTQGHAETQYF | TGTGCCAGCAGCACACAGGGTCACGCGGAGACCCAGTACTTC
TRBJ2-7 | . | TRBV21-1 | . | CASSTPGQGPPSSYEQYF | TGTGCCAGCAGCACACCGGGACAGGGGCCTCCGAGCTCCTACGAGCAGTACTTC
TRBJ1-2 | . | TRBV5-4 | . | CASSLVGLGDYGYTF | TGTGCCAGCAGCTTGGTGGGGTTAGGGGACTATGGCTACACCTTC
TRBJ2-2 | TRBD1 | TRBV28 | . | CASFRGSGELFF | TGTGCCAGCTTCAGGGGGTCCGGGGAGCTGTTTTTT
TRBJ1-2 | TRBD1 | TRBV19 | . | CASRGTGPFYGYTF | TGTGCCAGTAGAGGGACAGGGCCATTCTATGGCTACACCTTC
TRBJ1-2 | . | TRBV5-1 | . | CASSLGQDYGYTF | TGCGCCAGCAGCTTGGGACAGGACTATGGCTACACCTTC
TRBJ1-5 | TRBD1 | TRBV6-1 | once | CASSVGTGWTGNQPQHF | TGTGCCAGCAGTGTGGGGACAGGGTGGACTGGCAATCAGCCCCAGCATTTT
TRBJ1-3 | . | TRBV28 | . | CASSLELLSGNTIYF | TGTGCCAGCAGTTTAGAGCTACTCTCTGGAAACACCATATATTTT
TRBJ2-1 | TRBD2 | TRBV27 | . | CASSFGLAGYNEQFF | TGTGCCAGCAGTTTTGGGCTAGCGGGGTACAATGAGCAGTTCTTC
TRBJ1-2 | . | TRBV7-8 | . | CASSLGQGSYGYTF | TGTGCCAGCAGCTTAGGCCAGGGGAGCTATGGCTACACCTTC
TRBJ1-5 | TRBD1 | TRBV29-1 | once | CSVAPGQGDNQPQHF | TGCAGCGTTGCCCCGGGACAGGGAGATAATCAGCCCCAGCATTTT
TRBJ2-7 | TRBD1 | TRBV2 | . | CASSRGQGAYEQYF | TGTGCCAGCAGTAGGGGACAGGGGGCCTACGAGCAGTACTTC
TRBJ1-2 | . | TRBV5-4 | . | CASSLPGAKVNYGYTF | TGTGCCAGCAGCTTGCCTGGGGCCAAGGTCAACTATGGCTACACCTTC
TRBJ2-1 | . | TRBV6-4 | . | CASSDSPEDEQFF | TGTGCCAGCAGTGACTCCCCGGAGGATGAGCAGTTCTTC
TRBJ2-7 | TRBD2 | TRBV19 | . | CASTSAGGHEQYF | TGTGCCAGTACCTCGGCGGGAGGCCACGAGCAGTACTTC
TRBJ2-3 | . | TRBV6-6 | . | CASSEADTQYF | TGTGCCAGCAGTGAGGCAGATACGCAGTATTTT
TRBJ1-5 | . | TRBV6-1 | . | CASSLFRDPNQPQHF | TGTGCCAGCAGTCTATTCAGGGATCCGAATCAGCCCCAGCATTTT
TRBJ2-7 | . | TRBV27 | . | CASSPYRLPYEQYF | TGTGCCAGCAGTCCGTACCGACTCCCCTACGAGCAGTACTTC
TRBJ2-2 | . | TRBV14 | once | CASSIRTGELFF | TGTGCCAGCAGCATCCGGACCGGGGAGCTGTTTTTT
TRBJ1-3 | . | TRBV2 | . | CASSLDSSGNTIYF | TGTGCCAGCAGTTTAGACAGCTCTGGAAACACCATATATTTT
TRBJ2-1 | . | TRBV11-2 | . | CASSLGGLEQFF | TGTGCCAGCAGCTTAGGAGGGCTTGAGCAGTTCTTC
TRBJ1-6 | . | TRBV9 | few | CASSVEANSPLHF | TGTGCCAGCAGCGTAGAAGCGAATTCACCCCTCCACTTT